This TCR beta chain was sequenced during a study of T cells after yellow fever vaccination. Study summary: Preparation of the low-cell-number fractions used SMART-Seq v4 Ultra Low Input.

Study observations and caveats: Clones from primary vaccination mostly reappeared after the booster (96% CD4, approximately 86% CD8). Weaker overall, the secondary response nonetheless peaked faster (day 5 versus 15). High-abundance clonotypes from the bulk population could contaminate FACS-sorted repertoires.

The sample holds many counts of this clonotype. Its target is unknown. V was shortened by 0 bases and J by 5 bases, with 10 bases between the two germline ends. CDR1 is LNHNV, CDR2 YYDKDF, per germline (reference sequence). CDR3 length equals 14 residues. TCRdb analysed the 5' RACE reads with MiXCR anew, one entry per CDR3 protein. The sample lists hundreds of thousands of distinct CDR3 sequences, around 6.5% occurring once. Sequences were derived from PBMCs, sampled 5 days after the yellow fever booster vaccination. The rearrangement joins TRBV15 to TRBJ2-5; D unclear. The receptor was derived from a man under 40 who received the YFV17D yellow fever vaccine. This CDR3 is CATSRDRTLETQYF. CDR3 DNA sequence: TGTGCCACCAGCAGAGATCGAACTTTGGAGACCCAGTACTTC.